The 11 T cell receptor beta chains in this list originate from one sample, sequenced in a study of blood T cell repertoires in COVID-19. TCRdb's copy holds only in-frame clones and misses some; the assay was immunoSEQ multiplex PCR. The sample carries 150,000 to 200,000 clones, roughly 90% recorded once. The sample consisted of PBMCs or T cells enriched from blood (not recorded which). The receptor source for this set is a human donor with acute COVID-19. The donor label of this sample is uncertain.

In this sample, this clone turned up once. This chain connects TRBV27 to TRBJ2-7; TRBD1 aligns across 9 bases. The CDR3 sequence is 14 residues long. Germline V gives CDR1 MNHEY, CDR2 SMNVEV (reference sequence). The V and J ends lost 3 bases and 1 base, in that order; junction bases with no gene match: 1. CDR3 region: CASSLGQGSYEQYF. CDR3 in DNA: TGTGCCAGCAGTTTGGGACAGGGTTCCTACGAGCAGTACTTC.

J is TRBJ2-5 and V is TRBV24-1; 10 bases are a match to TRBD1. CDR3 length: 15 amino acids. The junction had 6 bases not matched to a gene; V was cut back by 4 bases and J by 5 bases. CDR1 is KGHDR, CDR2 SFDVKD, per germline. In DNA form, the CDR3 reads TGTGCCACCAGTGAACTTGACAGGGGGCGGGAGACCCAGTACTTC. It translates to CATSELDRGRETQYF.

V usage is TRBV12-3 or TRBV12-4 and J usage is TRBJ1-2, with a possible D match to TRBD1 (6 bases). Trimming took off 6 bases at V and 5 bases at J, with 10 bases between the two ends. CDR3 length: 12 amino acids. CDR3 amino acids: CASSRGAYGYTF. The CDR3 DNA follows: TGTGCCAGCAGCCGGGGGGCATATGGCTACACCTTC.

The rearrangement uses TRBV28 and TRBJ1-6; 11 bases line up with TRBD1. The length of the CDR3 is 17 residues. Unmatched junction bases numbered 10, after V lost 4 bases and J lost 8 bases. CDR1 is MDHEN and CDR2 is SYDVKM in the germline V gene. The CDR3 reads CASSWRDRGFGDSPLHF. The CDR3 DNA sequence: TGTGCCAGCAGTTGGCGGGACAGGGGGTTTGGGGATTCACCCCTCCACTTT.

The chain is built from TRBV5-6 and TRBJ2-3; the D gene is possibly TRBD1 (5 bases). This CDR3 is 14 amino acids long. The V gene lost 3 bases and the J gene lost 3 bases, with 11 bases spanning the gap. Per germline, CDR1 SGHDT and CDR2 YYEEEE. CDR3 loop: CASSSYSGTDTQYF. The CDR3 DNA is TGTGCCAGCAGCTCATACTCAGGGACAGATACGCAGTATTTT.

The rearrangement uses TRBV7-2 and TRBJ2-3, with unresolved D. The CDR3 totals 15 residues. Trimming left V 3 bases short and J 2 bases short, with 12 bases between. The germline V gene encodes CDR1 SGHTA and CDR2 FQGNSA. In nucleotides, the CDR3 is TGTGCCAGCAGCTTCGAGGCCTTCTACACAGATACGCAGTATTTT. It specifies CASSFEAFYTDTQYF.

The chain uses TRBV5-5 and TRBJ1-5; 8 positions agree with TRBD1. Germline values: CDR1 SGHKS, CDR2 YYEKEE (reference sequence). The ends lost 2 bases at V and 2 bases at J; junction bases unmatched: 0. The CDR3 has 14 amino acids. CDR3 nucleotides: TGTGCCAGCAGCTTACAGGGGGGCAATCAGCCCCAGCATTTT. It codes for CASSLQGGNQPQHF.

The V call is TRBV5-6, the J call TRBJ2-7; 13 bases align to TRBD2. The V gene end was trimmed by 6 bases and the J gene end by 0 bases; junction bases not matched to a gene: 9. CDR3 length equals 17 residues. The V gene's germline CDR1 is SGHDT and CDR2 YYEEEE. The CDR3 region is CASTTGLAGSSSYEQYF. The CDR3 nucleotides read TGTGCCAGCACCACGGGACTAGCGGGGTCTAGCTCCTACGAGCAGTACTTC.

V and J are TRBV3-1 (or the pseudogene TRBV3-2) and TRBJ2-6; 10 bases match TRBD1. After removal of 3 bases from V and 3 bases from J, the junction contained 8 bases not matched to a gene. The CDR3 has 18 amino acids. Germline CDR1 reads LGHDT; CDR2 reads YNNKEL (reference sequence). CDR3 residues: CASSHPGQGVFGANVLTF. The CDR3 bases are TGTGCCAGCAGCCACCCTGGACAGGGGGTTTTTGGGGCCAACGTCCTGACTTTC.

This clone has just one count. This chain uses TRBV5-4 with TRBJ1-1, with D perhaps matching TRBD1 (6 bases). CDR3 length equals 14 residues. The germline CDR1 and CDR2 sequences are SGHNT and YYREEE (reference sequence). Trimming took off 5 bases at V and 4 bases at J, with 15 bases between the two ends. The chain's CDR3 is CASRGGGRVTEAFF. The CDR3 DNA follows: TGTGCCAGCAGGGGCGGGGGGCGCGTCACTGAAGCTTTCTTT.

The V call is TRBV10-3, the J call TRBJ2-1; 11 nucleotides line up with TRBD2. Germline CDR1 is ENHRY and CDR2 is SYGVKD. With V trimmed by 7 bases and J by 7 bases, 12 bases remained unmatched. This CDR3 contains 16 residues. The CDR3 sequence is CAIKSNSASGGNEQFF. CDR3 nucleotide sequence: TGTGCCATCAAATCAAACTCGGCTAGCGGGGGGAATGAGCAGTTCTTC.